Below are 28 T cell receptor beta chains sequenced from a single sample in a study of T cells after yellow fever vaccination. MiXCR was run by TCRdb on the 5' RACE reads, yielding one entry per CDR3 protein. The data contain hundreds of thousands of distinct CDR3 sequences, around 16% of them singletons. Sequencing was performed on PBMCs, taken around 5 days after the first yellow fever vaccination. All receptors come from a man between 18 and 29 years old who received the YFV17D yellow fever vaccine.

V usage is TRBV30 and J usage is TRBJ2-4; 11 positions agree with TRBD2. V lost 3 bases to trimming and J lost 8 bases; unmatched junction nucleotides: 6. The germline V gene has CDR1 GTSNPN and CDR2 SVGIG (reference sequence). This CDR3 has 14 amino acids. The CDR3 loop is CAWSFTSGGYIQYF. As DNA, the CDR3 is TGTGCCTGGAGCTTTACTAGCGGGGGTTACATTCAGTACTTC. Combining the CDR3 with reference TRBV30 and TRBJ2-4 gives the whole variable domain SQTIHQWPATLVQPVGSPLSLECTVEGTSNPNLYWYRQAAGRGLQLLFYSVGIGQISSEVPQNLSASRPQDRQFILSSKKLLLSDSGFYLCAWSFTSGGYIQYFGAGTRLSVL.

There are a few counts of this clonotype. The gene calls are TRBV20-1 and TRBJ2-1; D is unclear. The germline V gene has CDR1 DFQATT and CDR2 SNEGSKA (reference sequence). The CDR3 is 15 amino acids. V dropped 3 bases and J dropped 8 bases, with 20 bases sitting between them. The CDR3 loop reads CSASTRRSQGDEQFF. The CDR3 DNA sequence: TGCAGTGCTAGTACCCGTCGGTCCCAAGGCGATGAGCAGTTCTTC.

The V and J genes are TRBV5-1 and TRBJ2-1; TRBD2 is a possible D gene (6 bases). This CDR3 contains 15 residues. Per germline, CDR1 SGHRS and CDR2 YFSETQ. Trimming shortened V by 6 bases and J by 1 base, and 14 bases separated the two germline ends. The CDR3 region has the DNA TGCGCCAGCACCGCCGGGACTGGATCCTACAATGAGCAGTTCTTC. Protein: CASTAGTGSYNEQFF.

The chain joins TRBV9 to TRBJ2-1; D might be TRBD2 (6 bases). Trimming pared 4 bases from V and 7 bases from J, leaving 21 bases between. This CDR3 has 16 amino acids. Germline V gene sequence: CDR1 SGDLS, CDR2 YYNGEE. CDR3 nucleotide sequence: TGTGCCAGCAGCCGACCCATGGGGCGGGGTACGAATGAGCAGTTCTTC. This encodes CASSRPMGRGTNEQFF.

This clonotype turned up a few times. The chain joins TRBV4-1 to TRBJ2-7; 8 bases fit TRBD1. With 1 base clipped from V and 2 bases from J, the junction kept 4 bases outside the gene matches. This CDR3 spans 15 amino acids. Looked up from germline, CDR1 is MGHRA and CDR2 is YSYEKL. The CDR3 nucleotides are TGCGCCAGCAGCCAAGGGGGGACAGGACCCTACGAGCAGTACTTC. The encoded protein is CASSQGGTGPYEQYF.

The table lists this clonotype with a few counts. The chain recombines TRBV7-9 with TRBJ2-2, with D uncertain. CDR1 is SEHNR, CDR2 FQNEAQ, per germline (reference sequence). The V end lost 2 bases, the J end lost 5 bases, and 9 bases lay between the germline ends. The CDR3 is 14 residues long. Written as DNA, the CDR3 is TGTGCCAGCAGCTTACCTCGTGGGACCGGGGAGCTGTTTTTT. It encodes CASSLPRGTGELFF.

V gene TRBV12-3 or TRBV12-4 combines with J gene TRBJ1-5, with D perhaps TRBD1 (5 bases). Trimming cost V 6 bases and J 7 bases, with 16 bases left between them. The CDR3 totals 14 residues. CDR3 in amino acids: CASSQRGPGQPQHF. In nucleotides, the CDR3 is TGTGCCAGCAGCCAGAGGGGCCCTGGACAGCCCCAGCATTTT.

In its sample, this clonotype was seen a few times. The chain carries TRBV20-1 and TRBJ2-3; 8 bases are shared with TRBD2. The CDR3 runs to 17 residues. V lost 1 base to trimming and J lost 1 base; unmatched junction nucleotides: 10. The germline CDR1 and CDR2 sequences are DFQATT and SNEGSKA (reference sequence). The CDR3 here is CSARVPEAGAGTDTQYF. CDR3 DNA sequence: TGCAGTGCTAGAGTCCCCGAAGCGGGGGCCGGCACAGATACGCAGTATTTT.

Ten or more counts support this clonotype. CDR3 amino acids: CASSPWTSGHNEQFF. CDR3 sequence (DNA): TGTGCCAGCAGCCCCTGGACTAGCGGGCACAATGAGCAGTTCTTC. The chain has TRBV7-9 and TRBJ2-1; TRBD2 matches at 11 bases. The ends lost 5 bases at V and 5 bases at J; junction bases unmatched: 5. The CDR3 totals 15 residues. CDR1 and CDR2 from the germline V gene are SEHNR and FQNEAQ (reference sequence). The variable domain in full, with the rest retrieved from reference TRBV7-9 and TRBJ2-1, is DTGVSQNPRHKITKRGQNVTFRCDPISEHNRLYWYRQTLGQGPEFLTYFQNEAQLEKSRLLSDRFSAERPKGSFSTLEIQRTEQGDSAMYLCASSPWTSGHNEQFFGPGTRLTVL.

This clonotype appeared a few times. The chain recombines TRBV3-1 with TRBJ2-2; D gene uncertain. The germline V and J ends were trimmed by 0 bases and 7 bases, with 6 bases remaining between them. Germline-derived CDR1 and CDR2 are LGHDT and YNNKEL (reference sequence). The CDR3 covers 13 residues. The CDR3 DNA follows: TGTGCCAGCAGCCAAGAGGGGATCGGGGAGCTGTTTTTT. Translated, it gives CASSQEGIGELFF.

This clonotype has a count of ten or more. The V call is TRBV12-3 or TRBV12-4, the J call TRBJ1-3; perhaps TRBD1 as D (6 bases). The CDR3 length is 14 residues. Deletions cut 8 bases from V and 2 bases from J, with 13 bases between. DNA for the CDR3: TGTGCCAGCGACAGGAGAAACCCTGGAAACACCATATATTTT. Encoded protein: CASDRRNPGNTIYF.

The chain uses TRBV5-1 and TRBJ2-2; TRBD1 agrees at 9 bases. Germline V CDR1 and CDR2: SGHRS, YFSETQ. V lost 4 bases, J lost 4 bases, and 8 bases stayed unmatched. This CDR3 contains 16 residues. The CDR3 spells CASSSLGQGGTGELFF. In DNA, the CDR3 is TGCGCCAGCAGCAGCTTGGGACAGGGAGGCACCGGGGAGCTGTTTTTT.

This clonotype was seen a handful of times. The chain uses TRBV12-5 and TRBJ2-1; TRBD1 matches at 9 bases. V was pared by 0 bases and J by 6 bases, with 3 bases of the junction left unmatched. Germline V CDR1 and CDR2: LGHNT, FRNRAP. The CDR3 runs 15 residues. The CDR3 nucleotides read TGTGCTAGTGGTTTGGTACAGGGGGCCGCCAATGAGCAGTTCTTC. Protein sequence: CASGLVQGAANEQFF.

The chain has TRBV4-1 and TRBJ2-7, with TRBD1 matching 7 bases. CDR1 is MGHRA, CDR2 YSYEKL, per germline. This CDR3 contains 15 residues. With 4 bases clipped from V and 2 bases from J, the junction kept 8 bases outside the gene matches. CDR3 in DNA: TGCGCCAGCAGCCCGACCACAGGGGCCCCCTACGAGCAGTACGTC. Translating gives CASSPTTGAPYEQYV.

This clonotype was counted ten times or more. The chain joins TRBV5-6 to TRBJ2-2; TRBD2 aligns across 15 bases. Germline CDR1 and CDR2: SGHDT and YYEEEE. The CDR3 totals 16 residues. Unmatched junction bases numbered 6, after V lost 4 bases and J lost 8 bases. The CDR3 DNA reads TGTGCCAGCAGCCGATGGACTAGCGGGGGGGCAGGGGAGCTGTTTTTT. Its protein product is CASSRWTSGGAGELFF.

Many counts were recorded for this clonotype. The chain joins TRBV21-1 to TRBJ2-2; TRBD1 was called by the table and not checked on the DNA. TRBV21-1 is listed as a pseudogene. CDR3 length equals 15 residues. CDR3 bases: TGTGCCAGCAGGAAGCACGGACAGGGTACCGGGGAGCTGTTTTTT. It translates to CASRKHGQGTGELFF.

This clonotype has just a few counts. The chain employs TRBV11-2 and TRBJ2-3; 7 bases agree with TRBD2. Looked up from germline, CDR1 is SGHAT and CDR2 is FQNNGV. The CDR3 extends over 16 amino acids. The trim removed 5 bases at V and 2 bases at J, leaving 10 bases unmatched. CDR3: CASSAGRGSSTDTQYF. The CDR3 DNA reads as TGTGCCAGCAGCGCTGGGCGGGGGAGCTCCACAGATACGCAGTATTTT.

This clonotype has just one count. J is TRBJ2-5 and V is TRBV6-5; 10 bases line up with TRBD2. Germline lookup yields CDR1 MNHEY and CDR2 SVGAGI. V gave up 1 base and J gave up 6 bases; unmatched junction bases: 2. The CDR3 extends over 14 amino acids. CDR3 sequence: CASSYLAGGQTQYF. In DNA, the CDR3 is TGTGCCAGCAGTTACTTAGCGGGGGGACAGACCCAGTACTTC.

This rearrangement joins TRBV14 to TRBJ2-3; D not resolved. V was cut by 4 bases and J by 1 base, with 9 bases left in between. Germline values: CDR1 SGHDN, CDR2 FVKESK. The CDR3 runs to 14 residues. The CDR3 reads CASSPYARTDTQYF. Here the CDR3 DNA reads TGTGCCAGCAGCCCCTACGCCCGCACAGATACGCAGTATTTT.

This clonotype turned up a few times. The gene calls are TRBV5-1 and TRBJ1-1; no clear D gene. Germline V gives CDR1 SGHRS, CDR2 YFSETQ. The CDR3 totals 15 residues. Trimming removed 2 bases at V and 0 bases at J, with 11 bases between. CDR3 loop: CASSLSPGMNTEAFF. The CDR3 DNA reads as TGCGCCAGCAGCTTAAGTCCGGGGATGAACACTGAAGCTTTCTTT. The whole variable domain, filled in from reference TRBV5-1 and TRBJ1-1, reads KAGVTQTPRYLIKTRGQQVTLSCSPISGHRSVSWYQQTPGQGLQFLFEYFSETQRNKGNFPGRFSGRQFSNSRSEMNVSTLELGDSALYLCASSLSPGMNTEAFFGQGTRLTVV.

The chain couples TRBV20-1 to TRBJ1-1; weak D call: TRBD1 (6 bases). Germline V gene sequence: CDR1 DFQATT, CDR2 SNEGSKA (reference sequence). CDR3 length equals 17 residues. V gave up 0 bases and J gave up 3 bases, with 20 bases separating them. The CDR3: CSARERRYREWDTEAFF. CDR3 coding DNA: TGCAGTGCTAGAGAAAGGCGCTACAGGGAGTGGGACACTGAAGCTTTCTTT.

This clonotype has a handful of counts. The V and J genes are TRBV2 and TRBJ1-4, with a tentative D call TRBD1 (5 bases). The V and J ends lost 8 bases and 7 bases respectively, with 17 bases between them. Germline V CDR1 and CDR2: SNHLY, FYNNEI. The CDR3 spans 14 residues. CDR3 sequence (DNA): TGTGCCAGCGCCGCCCGGGACCGCAGTGAAAAACTGTTTTTT. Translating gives CASAARDRSEKLFF. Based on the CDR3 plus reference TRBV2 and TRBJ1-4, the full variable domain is EPEVTQTPSHQVTQMGQEVILRCVPISNHLYFYWYRQILGQKVEFLVSFYNNEISEKSEIFDDQFSVERPDGSNFTLKIRSTKLEDSAMYFCASAARDRSEKLFFGSGTQLSVL.

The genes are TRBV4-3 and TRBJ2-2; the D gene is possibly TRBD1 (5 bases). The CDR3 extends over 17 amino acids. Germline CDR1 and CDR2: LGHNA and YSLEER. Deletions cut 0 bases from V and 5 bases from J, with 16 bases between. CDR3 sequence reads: CASSQDRQILGTGELFF. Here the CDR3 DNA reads TGCGCCAGCAGCCAAGATAGACAGATCTTGGGGACCGGGGAGCTGTTTTTT.

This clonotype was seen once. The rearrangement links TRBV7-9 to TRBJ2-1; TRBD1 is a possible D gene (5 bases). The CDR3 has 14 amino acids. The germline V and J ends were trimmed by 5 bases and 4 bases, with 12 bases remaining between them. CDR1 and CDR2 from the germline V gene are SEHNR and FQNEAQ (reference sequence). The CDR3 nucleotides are TGTGCCAGCAGCGTAGAGACAGAGTACAATGAGCAGTTCTTC. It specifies CASSVETEYNEQFF.

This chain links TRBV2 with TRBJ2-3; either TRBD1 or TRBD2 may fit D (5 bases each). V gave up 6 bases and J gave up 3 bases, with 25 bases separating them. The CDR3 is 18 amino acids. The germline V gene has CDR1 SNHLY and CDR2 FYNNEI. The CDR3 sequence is CASSPGSVRGPGTDTQYF. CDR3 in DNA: TGTGCCAGCAGCCCCGGGTCCGTTCGGGGCCCGGGGACAGATACGCAGTATTTT.

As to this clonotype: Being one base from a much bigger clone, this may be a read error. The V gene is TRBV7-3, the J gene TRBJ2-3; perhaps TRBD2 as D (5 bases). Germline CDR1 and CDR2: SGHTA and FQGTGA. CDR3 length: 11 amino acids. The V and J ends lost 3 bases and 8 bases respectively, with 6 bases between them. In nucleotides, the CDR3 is TGTGCCAGCAGCTTGGGGAGTACGCAGTATTTT. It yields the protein CASSLGSTQYF.

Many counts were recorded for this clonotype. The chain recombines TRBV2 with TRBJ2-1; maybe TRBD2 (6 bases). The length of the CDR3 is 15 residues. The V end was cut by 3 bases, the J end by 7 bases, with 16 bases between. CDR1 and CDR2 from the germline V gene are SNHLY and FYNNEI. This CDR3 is CASSDIAVELNEQFF. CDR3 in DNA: TGTGCCAGCAGTGACATAGCGGTCGAGTTGAATGAGCAGTTCTTC.

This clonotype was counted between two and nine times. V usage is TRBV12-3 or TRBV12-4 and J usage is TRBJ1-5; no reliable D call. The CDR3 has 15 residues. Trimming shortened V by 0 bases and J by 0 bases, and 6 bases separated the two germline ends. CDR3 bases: TGTGCCAGCAGTTTAGCGACGGATAGCAATCAGCCCCAGCATTTT. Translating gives CASSLATDSNQPQHF.